This T cell receptor beta chain was sequenced in a study of cytomegalovirus exposure and HLA in healthy donors (TCRdb year 2017). About the investigation overall: In an earlier analysis of fewer than 750 of the donors, 276 Gb of sequence data and roughly 100 million unique TCR beta sequences from about 179 million T cells were reported. Roughly 300 gigabases of sequencing data and 70 million to 100 million unique TCR sequences were included in an early release covering roughly 600 HLA-typed donors. Of the approximately 400 genotyped donors, around 81% fell in the genetic ancestry cluster associated with self-reported Caucasian donors. The study was designed to test whether signatures of past pathogen exposure could be identified by cataloging public T cell receptors. Using immunosequencing, the study profiled T cell repertoires from approximately 700 subjects and related those repertoires to cytomegalovirus serostatus. A separate validation cohort of approximately 120 different subjects was used in addition to the approximately 640-subject first cohort. High-throughput TCR immunosequencing, statistical association of individual TCRs with disease status, and machine learning were combined to predict cytomegalovirus infection status. A later analysis re-examined previously published TCR beta repertoires from several hundred donors and added high-resolution HLA genotyping to investigate patterns of TCR occurrence. Rather than drawing on any new phenotypic data, the later analysis identified candidate immune exposures from TCR beta sequences and the way those sequences occurred across donors. To decide whether each TCR beta V gene segment behaved as functional or pseudogenic, an earlier analysis of several hundred of the donors relied on high-throughput TCR beta sequencing. Donor age, sex, ethnicity and CMV serostatus were compiled alongside the repertoire data. A later genetic analysis took genome-wide SNP genotypes for about three fifths of the 666 donors and used that subset as a discovery cohort. Every discovery cohort repertoire had been produced on one sequencing platform. HLA typing included class I and class II loci at four-digit resolution. The number of typed donors differed by locus: about 620-630 for A, B, C, DRB1 and DQB1; 500 to 550 for DQA1; roughly 600 for DPA1; and some 470 for DPB1. About five DR-DQ haplotypes were handled as single units for association and clustering, since linkage in the cohort was strong. Across approximately 400 genotyped donors of the cohort, an average of about 250,000 unique TCR beta nucleotide sequences per donor were sequenced, and about a sixth of those sequences were non-productive. The paper as a whole reports these results and caveats: Roughly uniform sequencing depth across donors was assumed in presence/absence analyses, although this assumption may not hold. Strong co-occurrence of HLA alleles, especially DR and DQ, made assigning TCR associations to individual alleles difficult. In a later analysis, HLA-associated TCR beta chains were found to be more clonally expanded and to have lower generation probabilities than equally common non-associated chains. Because some donors lacked HLA typing at each locus, the association tests relied only on the typed subset. It was suggested by the authors that the approach could potentially be generalized to other disease states and immunological phenotypes. In both the original and validation cohorts, the classifier was reported to diagnose cytomegalovirus status with high specificity and sensitivity. A later analysis found that most CMV-associated TCR beta chains appeared HLA-restricted, with HLA associations seemingly driven largely by CMV exposure. A later genetic analysis associated a missense DCLRE1C variant with V-gene and J-gene trimming of TCR beta chains, and an independent cohort replicated the association. CMV serostatus was the only immune exposure information available for the cohort. Several of the top co-occurrence clusters appeared to be linked to parvovirus B19, influenza, CMV and Epstein-Barr virus, according to a later analysis. Linkage disequilibrium might explain the correlated functional status among segregating V segments, but an unknown experimental factor could not be ruled out. In the study, roughly 160 TCR beta chains were listed as associated with cytomegalovirus. In an earlier analysis of approximately 590 of the donors, most TCR beta V segments appeared in productive rearrangements about 87% or about 30% of the time, broadly matching IMGT annotations. Across donors, most TCR sequences were observed very rarely, whereas some public TCRs were present in many individuals. Compared with the roughly 700-donor mean, donors in an Asian-associated ancestry cluster had fewer N-insertions in productive TCRs, according to a later genetic analysis. A further reported finding was that TCR beta sequences accurately predicted the HLA-A and HLA-B alleles for most subjects in the first cohort. The sequencing pipeline was judged likely to have produced a cluster of highly shared sequence variants as a technical artifact. The 87-base-pair reads could not distinguish some IMGT-functional V segments, including TRBV6-2 and TRBV6-3, so those segments were excluded. In a later analysis, the rate of TCR association differed among HLA loci, with DRB1 alleles having the most associated TCRs and HLA-C alleles having the fewest. The earlier analysis of fewer than 750 of the donors excluded 15 to 20 rarely observed V segments, including chromosome 9 orphons, because counts were too low. This cohort had only TCR beta chains sequenced, and the lack of alpha or paired-chain data limited which features could be detected. Three of the identified cytomegalovirus-associated TCR beta chains were confirmed in vitro to be specific for cytomegalovirus antigens. Specific HLA alleles were associated with around 18,000 TCR beta sequences at a false discovery rate of 0.05 in a later analysis.

This clone has more than one count but fewer than ten. Its binding antigen is unknown. The sample holds no much larger clone one base away, and base qualities are not on file. The method was the immunoSEQ multiplex PCR assay. The multiplex PCR relied on a mix of 60 forward primers for TCR Vbeta segments and 13 reverse primers for TCR Jbeta segments. A multiplex PCR assay on genomic DNA amplified the CDR3 region of rearranged TCR beta genes. Amplified TCR beta libraries were sequenced as 87-base-pair reads on the Illumina HiSeq System. The original pipeline was this. A later analysis counted about 80 million unique TCR beta chains across the 600 to 850 repertoires, and roughly 9.9 million of these chains were shared by at least two donors. To remove PCR and sequencing errors, raw reads were error-corrected and collapsed into unique sequences using a nearest-neighbor algorithm that merged closely related sequences. Alignment of CDR3 sequences to IMGT reference sequences was used to assign V, D and J gene segments. For a sequence to be retained, a match of at least six nucleotides was required to both a V gene segment and a J gene segment. A rearrangement was called productive if the CDR3 had no stop codons and remained in frame with V and J, and every other rearrangement was called non-productive. CDR3 was defined according to IMGT convention as the region running from the second conserved V-encoded cysteine to the conserved J-encoded phenylalanine. The earlier analysis of 587 of the donors excluded sequences that lacked an unambiguous match to a single V gene segment. An earlier analysis of under 750 of the donors called V segments functional above 56.7% productive rearrangements and segregating when the between-donor standard deviation exceeded 5%. A statistical classification framework was built for diagnosing cytomegalovirus status from the catalog of TCR beta chain sequences. In a later analysis, V and J genes were assigned by comparing TCR nucleotide sequences against IMGT/GENE-DB human TR gene sequences. The TCRdist pipeline was used in a later analysis to assign CDR3 sequences and most-parsimonious VDJ recombination scenarios. In a later analysis, each TCR beta chain was defined by its CDR3 amino acid sequence together with its V-gene family, and reads without a unique V-gene family were excluded. A later analysis removed over 500 highly shared, low-generation-probability nucleotide sequences to deal with suspected cross-contamination and a sequencing artifact. For each public chain, a later analysis derived a clonal expansion index from normalized ranks of inferred template counts within each repertoire. Generation probabilities in a later analysis came from a VDJ recombination model fitted to out-of-frame rearrangements, and those results were checked against IGoR. In a later analysis, TCR-TCR, TCR-HLA and TCR-CMV co-occurrence was scored with hypergeometric tests, and a repertoire-size bias correction was applied to TCR pairs. A later analysis estimated false discovery rates by permuting HLA or CMV assignments 20 times. In a later analysis, co-occurring TCRs were grouped using DBSCAN, with TCRdist sequence similarity added in when clustering inside HLA-allele-positive subsets. Repertoires with fewer than 30,000 or more than 120,000 public chains, plus five repertoires with anomalous nucleotide sharing, were excluded from co-occurrence clustering. TCRdb stores this immuneACCESS table with in-frame sequences only. Part of the clones is absent; in the studies checked, under half of the shortfall reflects unresolved V genes, and no reason is known for the rest. That table is the source of V, J and clone size, and D and trimming were worked out from the DNA. The sample has roughly 88,000 clones on record, roughly 71% of them singletons. The ten largest make up approximately 2.9% of the sample.

The germline V gene (reference sequence) provides CDR1 SGHAT and CDR2 FQDESV. The CDR3 holds 13 amino acids from the cysteine to the phenylalanine. The retained sequence is limited to the CDR3, 39 bases, with the frame set at the first base. V and J lose 1 base and 4 bases, and a span of 7 bases separates them. The cohort consisted of fewer than 700 healthy bone marrow donors. All cohort members were sampled while nominally healthy, although unrecorded immune exposures were likely present. The donor was CMV seronegative and was included in the group of hundreds of seronegative cohort members. Every donor gave a peripheral blood sample, and the peripheral blood mononuclear cells from that sample were used for TCR beta sequencing. The Qiagen DNeasy Blood Extraction Kit was used to extract genomic DNA from the blood cell samples.

Input material: PBMCs. The chain uses TRBV11-1 and TRBJ1-1, with the D gene uncertain. This TCR was sampled from a man aged 50 to 60 in good health and CMV-seronegative. The CDR3 region: CASSLGSGTEAFF. The nucleotide sequence reads as follows: TGTGCCAGCAGCTTAGGGTCCGGCACTGAAGCTTTCTTT.